The clone carrying this T cell receptor (beta chain) appeared many times. Antigen specificity is unknown. The data belong to a study of T cell repertoires in cytomegalovirus infection. Overall study context: Through public TCR beta signatures, both CMV infection and matching HLA type were indicated.

Germline values: CDR1 LGHNA, CDR2 YSLEER. V lost 6 bases to trimming and J lost 2 bases; unmatched junction nucleotides: 6. This CDR3 spans 14 amino acids. MiXCR, run by TCRdb on the reads, gives a single entry per CDR3 protein. Here the sample spans approximately 110,000 distinct CDR3 sequences, around 31% being singletons. Sequenced material: CD8+ T cells from cultured PBMCs, taken from culture after CMV antigen stimulation. This TCR was recovered from a human donor in good health (CMV status not recorded). Some clones in this sample may be carry-over from other donors' samples. The chain uses TRBV4-3 and TRBJ1-2, with TRBD1 matching 7 bases. The CDR3 bases are TGCGCCAGCAGTGTCCTACAGGGGAACTATGGCTACACCTTC. This encodes CASSVLQGNYGYTF.